The entry below gives a single T cell receptor (beta chain) sequence along with its context. There are a few counts of this clone. Its target antigen remains unknown. No base quality information exists; no much larger clone differs at one position. Every depressed patient was matched in pairs with a non-depressed control on sex, age, current smoking status and body mass index. All participants were of European descent. No current or lifetime mood disorder was present in controls, and Quick Inventory of Depressive Symptoms-Self Report scores of 5 or less were recorded for controls. Major medical conditions, Axis I/II comorbidities, regular medication or illicit drug use, and drinking over 100 g alcohol weekly were applied as exclusion criteria for all participants. Around 32 ml of peripheral blood was collected into EDTA tubes from each participant. Thawed PBMCs underwent magnetic negative selection with the BD IMag Human CD4 T Lymphocyte Enrichment Set to purify CD4+ T cells. Flow cytometry confirmed that the CD4+ enrichment method typically gave roughly 96% purity. A subgroup of a few case-control pairs, selected blind to chemokine receptor expression and flow-cytometric repertoire skewing results, was subjected to TCRbeta sequencing. Every blood sample was taken in the morning at 8:00 a.m., after which PBMCs were separated out using Ficoll-Hypaque gradient centrifugation. Until being assayed, PBMCs were kept in liquid nitrogen after cryopreservation by gradual cooling to -80 degrees C.

The Qiagen DNeasy Blood and Tissue Kit was used to extract total genomic DNA from purified CD4+ T cells. Using immunoSEQ immunosequencing protocols, the TCRbeta CDR3 region, as defined by IMGT, was amplified and sequenced. The source study handled its data this way. Preprocessing of raw sequence data for PCR and sequencing error correction was performed by the immunoSEQ service. Data were loaded into the immunoSEQ Analyzer and further analyzed with VDJtools v1.0.7. The paired Wilcoxon signed-rank test was applied to assess differences between patients and controls. Held by TCRdb, this immuneACCESS table contains in-frame sequences only and omits some clones. Under half of the omission traces to an unresolved V gene where checked; the cause of the rest is unknown. V and J calls and clone size are as listed in that table; D and trimming were resolved from the DNA. For this sample the table gives about 21,000 clones, of which just under 90% were detected only once. Of the sample, approximately 0.47% falls within the top ten clones.

The CDR3, cysteine through phenylalanine, is 11 amino acids long. The read is trimmed to its CDR3 DNA, 33 bases read in frame from base 1. The junction shows trimming of 7 bases on V and 4 bases on J, plus 5 bases between the germline ends. CDR1 and CDR2 are read off the germline V gene as MNHNS and SASEGT. The source of the sample is a study of untreated major depressive disorder (dated by TCRdb to about 2018). With regard to the full study: A cross-sectional case-control design was used to compare T cell phenotype and TCR repertoire between antidepressant-free major depressive disorder patients and individually matched non-depressed controls. Differences in Vbeta 5.1, Vbeta 11 and Vbeta 22 usage observed by flow cytometry in the whole cohort were followed up by sequencing.

Beyond this particular receptor, the publication reports: Strict matching and exclusion criteria produced a comparatively small study sample, limiting generalizability of findings. For the sequencing comparisons, planned one-tailed tests were run on just three Vbeta families that had been chosen in advance. In the sequencing data, TRBV25-01 and TRBV02-01 usage matched the flow-cytometry pattern without reaching statistical significance. In every sequenced subject, all of the top five TRBV05-01 clones were private clones. In CD4+ T cells, sequencing confirmed that depressed patients used TRBV05-01 (Vbeta 5.1) more than controls did, with a one-tailed test giving p = 0.040.

The receptor chain draws on TRBV6-1 and TRBJ2-1; TRBD1 is perhaps the D gene, given 5 matching bases. The TCR was taken from a woman aged 40-49 years in good health. Material: CD4+ T cells from PBMCs. CDR3 reads: CASNRYNEQFF. The DNA reads TGTGCCAGCAACAGGTACAATGAGCAGTTCTTC.